This record looks at one TCR beta chain sequence and its context. The antigen this receptor binds is unknown. No qualities accompany the bases; no much larger clone lies one base away. The germline ends are 12 bases apart after V is trimmed by 0 bases and J by 4 bases. The CDR3, from cysteine to phenylalanine, totals 16 residues. Only CDR3 DNA is held: 48 bases, read in frame from base 1. CDR1 and CDR2, looked up from the germline V gene, are MGHRA and YSYEKL. The immunoSEQ Assay, a bias-controlled multiplex PCR, was used to amplify TCRbeta CDR3 regions from genomic DNA. Under the source paper's analysis protocol: The number of nucleated cells in each sample was estimated from the amplification of reference gene primers within the assay. To quantify the absolute abundance of each unique TCRbeta CDR3 rearrangement, sequence reads were collapsed and filtered. For each sample, productive Simpson clonality was calculated as the square root of Simpson's diversity index over productive rearrangements. TCRdb provides this immuneACCESS table in a form limited to in-frame rearrangements. Some clones are lacking; in checked studies, under half of them reflect an unresolved V gene, and why the rest are absent is not known. V, J and clone size are those of that table, while D and trimming were read from the DNA. The sample has about 160,000 clones on record, around 88% of them singletons. The leading ten clones occupy 3.6% of the sample.

Participants in the prospective study were enrolled through a virtual design, were aged about 18 to 90 years, and lived in roughly 24 United States geographic areas. In the prospective study, cohorts were assigned on the basis of participant-reported clinical history obtained from a screening survey and a study questionnaire. Mobile phlebotomists in the prospective study collected whole blood, serum and a nasopharyngeal or oropharyngeal swab from every participant. Prospective study participants could optionally give additional blood draws and questionnaires over an approximately 2-month period. Before DNA extraction, prospective study blood samples were shipped either frozen or at room temperature. This sample was included in a study of blood T cell repertoires in COVID-19 (dated by TCRdb to the early 2020s). For the study in its entirety: The collaborator samples originated in the United States, Italy and Spain and spanned the acute and convalescent phases of COVID-19. The repertoires were released in a freely available public database intended as a resource for research on the immune response to SARS-CoV-2. Sample metadata almost always included a de-identified subject ID, COVID-19 status, age in years and sex. The prospective study material was composed of cDNA or gDNA derived from T cells, B-cell-depleted T cells, or PBMCs. HLA class I and class II types, where available, came from metadata supplied by the sample provider rather than from assay-based typing. Samples were obtained from the ongoing ImmuneRACE study (first 160 participants) and from some 1,200 subjects provided by 6 global collaborators. Subjects who had been exposed to COVID-19, were actively infected with it, or had recovered from it provided the deeply sampled blood TCRbeta repertoires that made up the dataset. Overall study results and their limits: How much clinical and demographic metadata was included differed by source and by participant, and the metadata was provided uncurated.

Recombination linked TRBV4-1 to TRBJ2-2; the D segment could be TRBD1, given 5 matching bases. Material: PBMCs or T cells enriched from blood (not recorded which). The origin of this receptor is a woman in her 50s in a cohort exposed to, infected with or recovered from COVID-19 (not recorded which). The encoded CDR3 is CASSQEGRVGTGELFF. The DNA sequence is as follows: TGCGCCAGCAGCCAAGAAGGCAGGGTGGGCACCGGGGAGCTGTTTTTT.